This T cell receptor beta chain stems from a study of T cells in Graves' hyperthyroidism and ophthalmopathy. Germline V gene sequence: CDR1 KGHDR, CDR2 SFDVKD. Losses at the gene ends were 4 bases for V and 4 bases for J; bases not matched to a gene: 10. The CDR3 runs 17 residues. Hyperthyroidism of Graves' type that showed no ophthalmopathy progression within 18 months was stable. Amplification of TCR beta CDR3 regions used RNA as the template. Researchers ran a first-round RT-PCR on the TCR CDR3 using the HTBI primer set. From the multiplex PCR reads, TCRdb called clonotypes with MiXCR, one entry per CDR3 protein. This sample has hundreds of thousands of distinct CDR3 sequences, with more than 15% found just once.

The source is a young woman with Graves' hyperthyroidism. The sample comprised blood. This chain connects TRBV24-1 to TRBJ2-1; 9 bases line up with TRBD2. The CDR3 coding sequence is TGTGCCACCAGTGAGCCCAGAGCGGGAGGACCTTACAATGAGCAGTTCTTC. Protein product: CATSEPRAGGPYNEQFF.